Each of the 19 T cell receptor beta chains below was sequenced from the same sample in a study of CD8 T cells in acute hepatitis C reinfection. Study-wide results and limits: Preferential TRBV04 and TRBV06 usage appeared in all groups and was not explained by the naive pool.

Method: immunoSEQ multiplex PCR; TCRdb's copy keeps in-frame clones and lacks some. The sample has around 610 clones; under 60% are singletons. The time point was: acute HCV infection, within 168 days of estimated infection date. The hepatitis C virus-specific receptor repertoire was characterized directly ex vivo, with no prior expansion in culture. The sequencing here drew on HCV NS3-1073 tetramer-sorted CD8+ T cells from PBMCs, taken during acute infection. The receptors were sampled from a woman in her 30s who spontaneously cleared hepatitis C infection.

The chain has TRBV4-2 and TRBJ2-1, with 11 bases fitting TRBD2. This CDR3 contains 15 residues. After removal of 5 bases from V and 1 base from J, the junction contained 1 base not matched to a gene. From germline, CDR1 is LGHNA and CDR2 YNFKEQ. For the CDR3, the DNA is TGTGCCAGCAGCGTAGCGGGAGGGTCCTACAATGAGCAGTTCTTC. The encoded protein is CASSVAGGSYNEQFF.

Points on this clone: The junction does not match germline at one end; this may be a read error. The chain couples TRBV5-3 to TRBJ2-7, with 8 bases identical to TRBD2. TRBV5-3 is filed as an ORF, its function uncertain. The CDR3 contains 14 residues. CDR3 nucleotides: TGTGCCAGCAGCTCGAGCGGGAGAGAACACGAGCAGTACTTC. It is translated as CASSSSGREHEQYF.

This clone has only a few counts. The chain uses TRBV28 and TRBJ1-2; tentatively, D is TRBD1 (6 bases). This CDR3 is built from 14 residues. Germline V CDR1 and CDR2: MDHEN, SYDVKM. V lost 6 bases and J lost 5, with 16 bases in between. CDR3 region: CASRPGGGWYGYTF. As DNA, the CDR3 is TGTGCCAGCAGGCCGGGGGGGGGCTGGTATGGCTACACCTTC.

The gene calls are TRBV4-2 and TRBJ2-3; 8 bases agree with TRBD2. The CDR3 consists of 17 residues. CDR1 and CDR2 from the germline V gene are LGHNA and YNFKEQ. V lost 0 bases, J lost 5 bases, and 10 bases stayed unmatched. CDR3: CASSQDPWAGGGDTQYF. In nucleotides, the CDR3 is TGTGCCAGCAGCCAAGATCCGTGGGCCGGGGGGGGAGATACGCAGTATTTT.

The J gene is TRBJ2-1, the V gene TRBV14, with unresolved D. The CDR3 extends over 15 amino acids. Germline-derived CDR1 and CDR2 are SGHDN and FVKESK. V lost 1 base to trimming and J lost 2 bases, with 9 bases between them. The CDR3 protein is CASSQGPATYNEQFF. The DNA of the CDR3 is TGTGCCAGCAGCCAAGGGCCTGCGACCTACAATGAGCAGTTCTTC.

CDR3 coding DNA: TGTGCCAGCAGCGTAGGCTCACTCGGGAACTATGGCTACACCTTC. Translation gives CASSVGSLGNYGYTF. This sequence joins TRBV9 and TRBJ1-2; D is ambiguous. This CDR3 has 15 residues. The V gene lost 0 bases and the J gene lost 2 bases, with 11 bases spanning the gap. CDR1 and CDR2 (germline): SGDLS, YYNGEE.

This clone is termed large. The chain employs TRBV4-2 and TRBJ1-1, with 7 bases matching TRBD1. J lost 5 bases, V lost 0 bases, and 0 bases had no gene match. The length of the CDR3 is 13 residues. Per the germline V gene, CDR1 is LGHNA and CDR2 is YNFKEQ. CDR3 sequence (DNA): TGTGCCAGCAGCCAAGAACAGGGGACTGAAGCTTTCTTT. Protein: CASSQEQGTEAFF.

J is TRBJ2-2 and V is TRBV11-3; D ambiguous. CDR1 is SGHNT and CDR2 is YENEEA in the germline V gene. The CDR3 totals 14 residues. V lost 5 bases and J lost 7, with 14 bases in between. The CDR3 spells CASSALGYGGELFF. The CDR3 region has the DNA TGTGCCAGCAGCGCTCTAGGCTATGGCGGGGAGCTGTTTTTT.

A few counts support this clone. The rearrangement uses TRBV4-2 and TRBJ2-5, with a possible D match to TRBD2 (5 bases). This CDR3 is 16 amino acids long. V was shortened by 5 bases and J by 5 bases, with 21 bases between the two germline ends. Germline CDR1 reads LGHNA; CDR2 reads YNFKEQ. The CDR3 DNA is TGTGCCAGCAGCTTGAACCCTAGCCCTCCTGACGAGACCCAGTACTTC. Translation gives CASSLNPSPPDETQYF.

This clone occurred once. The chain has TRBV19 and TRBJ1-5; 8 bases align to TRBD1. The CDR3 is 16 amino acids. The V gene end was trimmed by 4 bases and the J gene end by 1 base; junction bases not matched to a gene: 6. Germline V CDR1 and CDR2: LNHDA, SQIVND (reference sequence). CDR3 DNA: TGTGCCAGTAGTAGGGGCGACAGGGGAAGCAATCAGCCCCAGCATTTT. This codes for CASSRGDRGSNQPQHF.

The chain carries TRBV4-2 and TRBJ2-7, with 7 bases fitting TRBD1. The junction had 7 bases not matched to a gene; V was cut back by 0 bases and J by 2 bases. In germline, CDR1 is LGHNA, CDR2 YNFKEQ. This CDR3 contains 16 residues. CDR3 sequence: CASSQESEGAPYEQYF. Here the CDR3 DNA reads TGTGCCAGCAGCCAAGAGTCTGAGGGGGCCCCCTACGAGCAGTACTTC.

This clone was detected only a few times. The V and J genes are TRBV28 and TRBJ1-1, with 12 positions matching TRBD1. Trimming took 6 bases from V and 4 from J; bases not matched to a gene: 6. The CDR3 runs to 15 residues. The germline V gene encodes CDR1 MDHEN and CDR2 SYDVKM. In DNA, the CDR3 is TGTGCCAGCAGGGCCGGGACAGGGGGCGTCACTGAAGCTTTCTTT. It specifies CASRAGTGGVTEAFF.

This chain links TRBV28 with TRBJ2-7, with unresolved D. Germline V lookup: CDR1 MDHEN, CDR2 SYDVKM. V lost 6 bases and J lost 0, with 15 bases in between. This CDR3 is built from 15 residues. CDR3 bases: TGTGCCAGCAGCCCCATAGTTAGTAGCTCCTACGAGCAGTACTTC. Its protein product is CASSPIVSSSYEQYF.

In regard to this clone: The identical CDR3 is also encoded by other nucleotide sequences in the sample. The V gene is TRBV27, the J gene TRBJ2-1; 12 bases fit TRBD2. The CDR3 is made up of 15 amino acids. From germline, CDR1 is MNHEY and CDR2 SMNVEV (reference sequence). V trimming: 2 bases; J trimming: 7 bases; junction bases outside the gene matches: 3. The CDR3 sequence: CASSLELAGGNEQFF. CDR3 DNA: TGTGCCAGCAGTTTAGAACTAGCGGGAGGTAATGAGCAGTTCTTC.

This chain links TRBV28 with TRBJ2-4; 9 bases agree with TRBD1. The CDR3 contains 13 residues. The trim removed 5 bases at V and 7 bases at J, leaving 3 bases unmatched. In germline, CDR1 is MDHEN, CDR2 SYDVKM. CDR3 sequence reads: CASSTGQGNIQYF. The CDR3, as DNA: TGTGCCAGCAGTACCGGACAGGGGAACATTCAGTACTTC.

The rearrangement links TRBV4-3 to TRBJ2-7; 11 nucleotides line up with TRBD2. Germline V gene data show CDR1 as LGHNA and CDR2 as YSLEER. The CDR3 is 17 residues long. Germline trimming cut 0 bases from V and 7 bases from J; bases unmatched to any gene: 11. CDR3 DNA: TGCGCCAGCAGCCAAGACGGTCTAGCGGGAGGCGGGGGGGAGCAGTACTTC. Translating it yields CASSQDGLAGGGGEQYF.

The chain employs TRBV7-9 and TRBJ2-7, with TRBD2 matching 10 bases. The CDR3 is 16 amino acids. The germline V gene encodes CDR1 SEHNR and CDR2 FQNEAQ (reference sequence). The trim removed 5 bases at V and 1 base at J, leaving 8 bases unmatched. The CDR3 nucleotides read TGTGCCAGCAGCCGACTAACTAGCGGGACGTCCTACGAGCAGTACTTC. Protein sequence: CASSRLTSGTSYEQYF.

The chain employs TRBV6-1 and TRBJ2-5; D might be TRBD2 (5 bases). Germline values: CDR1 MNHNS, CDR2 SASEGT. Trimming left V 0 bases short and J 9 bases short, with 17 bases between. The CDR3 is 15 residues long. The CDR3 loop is CASSEAPGHWEPQYF. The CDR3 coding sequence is TGTGCCAGCAGTGAAGCACCGGGCCACTGGGAGCCCCAGTACTTC.

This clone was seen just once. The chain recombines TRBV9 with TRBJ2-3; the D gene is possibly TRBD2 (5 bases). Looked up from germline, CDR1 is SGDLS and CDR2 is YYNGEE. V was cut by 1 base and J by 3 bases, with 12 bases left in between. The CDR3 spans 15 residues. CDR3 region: CASSVTAWETDTQYF. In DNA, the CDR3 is TGTGCCAGCAGCGTAACGGCCTGGGAGACAGATACGCAGTATTTT.